These 26 T cell receptor beta chains were all obtained from the same sample, sequenced in a study of identical twins. Via MiXCR, TCRdb re-called the 5' RACE reads, giving one row per CDR3 protein. This table holds 550,000 to 700,000 distinct CDR3 sequences, 21% found once. This sample was also put to use in a study of T cells expressing NK-cell markers.

Sequenced: PBMCs. Every receptor here comes from a young woman in good health.

The V and J genes are TRBV7-6 and TRBJ2-2; D gene ambiguous. This CDR3 has 14 amino acids. Trimming pared 5 bases from V and 7 bases from J, leaving 14 bases between. Germline V lookup: CDR1 SGHVS, CDR2 FNYEAQ. For the CDR3, the DNA is TGTGCCAGCAGCGCGGTGGTATCGGACGGGGAGCTGTTTTTT. Its translation: CASSAVVSDGELFF.

This clonotype was counted between two and nine times. The rearrangement uses TRBV6-1 and TRBJ1-2; 7 positions match TRBD1. The CDR3 is made up of 14 amino acids. Germline CDR1 reads MNHNS; CDR2 reads SASEGT. V dropped 5 bases and J dropped 9; count of bases not matched to a gene: 12. The CDR3 DNA sequence: TGTGCCAGCAGTCCAAAACCGGGACAGAGGAGCTACACCTTC. Residues: CASSPKPGQRSYTF.

The gene calls are TRBV12-3 or TRBV12-4 and TRBJ2-1, with 7 bases fitting TRBD1. This CDR3 is 15 amino acids long. J gave up 4 bases and V 2 bases, and 5 bases lay outside the gene matches. CDR3 sequence: CASSLRQGEYNEQFF. CDR3 DNA: TGTGCCAGCAGTTTAAGGCAGGGGGAGTACAATGAGCAGTTCTTC.

Written as DNA, the CDR3 is TGTGCCAGCAGCCCCATGGGGGGAGGGTACGAGCAGTACTTC. Amino acid sequence: CASSPMGGGYEQYF. The chain employs TRBV7-9 and TRBJ2-7, with 7 bases lining up with TRBD2. Germline trimming cut 5 bases from V and 4 bases from J; bases unmatched to any gene: 8. Germline loops: CDR1 SEHNR, CDR2 FQNEAQ (reference sequence). The CDR3 contains 14 residues. Full variable domain (rest looked up from reference TRBV7-9 and TRBJ2-7): DTGVSQNPRHKITKRGQNVTFRCDPISEHNRLYWYRQTLGQGPEFLTYFQNEAQLEKSRLLSDRFSAERPKGSFSTLEIQRTEQGDSAMYLCASSPMGGGYEQYFGPGTRLTVT.

The sample holds a few counts of this clonotype. J is TRBJ2-3 and V is TRBV6-5; D remains unclear. This CDR3 contains 14 residues. With 2 bases removed from V and 6 bases from J, the gap between germline ends came to 12 bases. Germline CDR1 reads MNHEY; CDR2 reads SVGAGI. CDR3 sequence: CASSYGEEYDTQYF. The DNA of the CDR3 is TGTGCCAGCAGTTACGGGGAAGAGTACGATACGCAGTATTTT.

The genes are TRBV10-3 and TRBJ2-5, with 8 bases that match TRBD2. CDR3 length: 15 amino acids. Germline CDR1 is ENHRY and CDR2 is SYGVKD. J lost 5 bases, V lost 2 bases, and 7 bases had no gene match. This CDR3 is CAISERDSGTETQYF. The CDR3 DNA sequence: TGTGCCATCAGTGAGAGGGATAGCGGGACGGAGACCCAGTACTTC.

The J gene is TRBJ2-4, the V gene TRBV14, with TRBD2 matching over 8 bases. The ends lost 4 bases at V and 7 bases at J; junction bases unmatched: 9. The V gene's germline CDR1 is SGHDN and CDR2 FVKESK. The CDR3 contains 15 residues. CDR3 protein: CASSRRREGMNIQYF. The CDR3 nucleotides read TGTGCCAGCAGCCGTCGCCGGGAGGGGATGAACATTCAGTACTTC.

This clonotype has only a few counts. The chain carries TRBV7-9 and TRBJ1-6, with 7 bases identical to TRBD1. The length of the CDR3 is 16 residues. Unmatched junction bases numbered 6, after V lost 6 bases and J lost 1 base. In germline, CDR1 is SEHNR, CDR2 FQNEAQ (reference sequence). CDR3 protein: CASSRQGVSYNSPLHF. The CDR3 region has the DNA TGTGCCAGCAGTCGTCAGGGGGTGTCCTATAATTCACCCCTCCACTTT.

This clonotype was detected many times. This chain joins TRBV20-1 and TRBJ1-5; 11 bases agree with TRBD1. This CDR3 spans 15 amino acids. Germline V gene sequence: CDR1 DFQATT, CDR2 SNEGSKA (reference sequence). After removal of 3 bases from V and 2 bases from J, the junction contained 3 bases not matched to a gene. For the CDR3, the DNA is TGCAGTGCTAGCCGGACAGGGGGCGGCAATCAGCCCCAGCATTTT. Translated, it gives CSASRTGGGNQPQHF.

This clonotype has a handful of counts. The chain joins TRBV5-1 to TRBJ1-2; the D is unclear. Germline CDR1 and CDR2: SGHRS and YFSETQ. V was shortened by 4 bases and J by 10 bases, with 11 bases between the two germline ends. The CDR3 extends over 11 amino acids. The CDR3 protein is CASSVGGPYTF. The CDR3 coding sequence is TGCGCCAGCAGCGTGGGTGGGCCCTACACCTTC.

This clonotype was detected a few times. The chain couples TRBV20-1 to TRBJ2-1; maybe TRBD2 (5 bases). Trimming left V 6 bases short and J 9 bases short, with 15 bases between. CDR3 length equals 12 residues. CDR1 is DFQATT, CDR2 SNEGSKA, per germline (reference sequence). The CDR3 here is CSAVTRVGEQFF. Written as DNA, the CDR3 is TGCAGTGCCGTCACTAGAGTCGGTGAGCAGTTCTTC.

This clonotype was seen more than once but under ten times. This rearrangement joins TRBV20-1 to TRBJ2-3; D ambiguous. The CDR3 runs 14 residues. Trimming removed 3 bases from V and 2 bases from J, with 12 bases in between. The germline V gene encodes CDR1 DFQATT and CDR2 SNEGSKA (reference sequence). The DNA of the CDR3 is TGCAGTGCTAGTCTGTCCTCCTACACAGATACGCAGTATTTT. Translation: CSASLSSYTDTQYF.

The V and J genes are TRBV15 and TRBJ1-1; TRBD1 matches 7 bases. Germline V gene lookup returns CDR1 LNHNV and CDR2 YYDKDF (reference sequence). This CDR3 region has 16 residues. V trimming: 3 bases; J trimming: 0 bases; junction bases outside the gene matches: 7. CDR3 nucleotides: TGTGCCACCAGCAGGACCCCGGGACAGATGAACACTGAAGCTTTCTTT. Amino acid sequence: CATSRTPGQMNTEAFF.

This clonotype showed up just a few times. The J gene is TRBJ2-1, the V gene TRBV20-1; 7 positions match TRBD2. V was clipped by 3 bases and J by 10 bases; unmatched bases: 6. This CDR3 comprises 12 residues. Germline-derived CDR1 and CDR2 are DFQATT and SNEGSKA (reference sequence). DNA for the CDR3: TGCAGTGCTAGCGGGGGGACTGGAGAGCAGTTCTTC. Its translation: CSASGGTGEQFF.

This clonotype was counted only a few times. The chain recombines TRBV10-2 with TRBJ2-3; 8 bases are a match to TRBD2. The germline V gene encodes CDR1 WSHSY and CDR2 SAAADI. The J segment lost 3 bases and the V segment lost 6 bases, leaving 11 bases of the junction unmatched. The length of the CDR3 is 16 residues. The CDR3 region has the DNA TGCGCCAGCAGCCGACTAGCGTACAATGAGACAGATACGCAGTATTTT. This sequence encodes CASSRLAYNETDTQYF.

The chain joins TRBV7-2 to TRBJ1-6, with D maybe TRBD1 (5 bases). CDR3 length: 15 residues. V lost 2 bases and J 10 bases, leaving 15 bases between the germline ends. Germline V CDR1 and CDR2: SGHTA, FQGNSA. The CDR3 DNA reads TGTGCCAGCAGCTTAACTTCAGGGTTCGACTCACCCCTCCACTTT. As protein: CASSLTSGFDSPLHF.

This clonotype has a handful of counts. V gene TRBV10-3 combines with J gene TRBJ1-5; TRBD1 is a possible D gene (5 bases). In germline, CDR1 is ENHRY, CDR2 SYGVKD. The CDR3 has 14 residues. The ends were cut back, 3 bases at V and 6 bases at J, with 12 bases in the middle. The CDR3 loop is CAISDLGAGQPQHF. The CDR3 bases are TGTGCCATCAGTGATCTAGGGGCTGGTCAGCCCCAGCATTTT.

This rearrangement joins TRBV12-3 or TRBV12-4 to TRBJ2-1; D uncertain. The CDR3 consists of 15 residues. With 10 bases removed from V and 5 bases from J, the gap between germline ends came to 21 bases. CDR3 in amino acids: CATFFRALNHNEQFF. In DNA, the CDR3 is TGTGCCACCTTTTTCCGGGCCCTGAACCACAATGAGCAGTTCTTC.

This clonotype was counted a few times. J is TRBJ1-1 and V is TRBV20-1; no definite D call. V shed 2 bases and J shed 4 bases, with 11 bases lying between them. This CDR3 comprises 13 residues. Germline V gene sequence: CDR1 DFQATT, CDR2 SNEGSKA (reference sequence). In DNA, the CDR3 is TGCAGTGCTAGAACGGAGAGAACCACTGAAGCTTTCTTT. As protein: CSARTERTTEAFF.

This clonotype was seen just once. The chain uses TRBV7-9 and TRBJ2-1; a weak D match, TRBD2 (5 bases). Germline values: CDR1 SEHNR, CDR2 FQNEAQ (reference sequence). V was trimmed by 7 bases and J by 5 bases, leaving 9 bases between them. This CDR3 is built from 12 residues. The CDR3 here is CASTLGDNEQFF. The CDR3 region has the DNA TGTGCCAGCACCCTCGGGGACAATGAGCAGTTCTTC. The complete variable domain, with remaining parts taken from reference TRBV7-9 and TRBJ2-1, reads DTGVSQNPRHKITKRGQNVTFRCDPISEHNRLYWYRQTLGQGPEFLTYFQNEAQLEKSRLLSDRFSAERPKGSFSTLEIQRTEQGDSAMYLCASTLGDNEQFFGPGTRLTVL.

This sequence joins TRBV6-1 and TRBJ2-3; 12 nucleotides align to TRBD1. The CDR3 runs to 17 residues. Germline V gene sequence: CDR1 MNHNS, CDR2 SASEGT. V lost 2 bases to trimming and J lost 5 bases; unmatched junction nucleotides: 8. The CDR3 DNA is TGTGCCAGCAGTGAACCCCCCGGGACAGGGGGCCGAGATACGCAGTATTTT. Protein sequence: CASSEPPGTGGRDTQYF.

This clonotype was found a few times. The rearrangement links TRBV20-1 to TRBJ2-5; a possible D gene is TRBD2 (6 bases). Germline V CDR1 and CDR2: DFQATT, SNEGSKA (reference sequence). The length of the CDR3 is 15 residues. The germline V and J ends were trimmed by 6 bases and 1 base, with 18 bases remaining between them. CDR3 nucleotide sequence: TGCAGTGCCGCCTCCCGGGGGAAGATCCAAGAGACCCAGTACTTC. This translates into CSAASRGKIQETQYF.

This clonotype was counted a few times. The chain combines TRBV20-1 with TRBJ2-5; 8 bases fit TRBD1. Germline CDR1 is DFQATT and CDR2 is SNEGSKA (reference sequence). This CDR3 is 15 amino acids long. Unmatched junction bases numbered 7, after V lost 0 bases and J lost 4 bases. CDR3 in amino acids: CSARDYGQGGETQYF. The CDR3 coding sequence is TGCAGTGCTAGAGATTATGGACAGGGTGGAGAGACCCAGTACTTC.

CDR3 DNA sequence: TGCAGCGTTGGGGACAGTGGCGGGGAACAGCCCCAGCATTTT. Translation gives CSVGDSGGEQPQHF. The chain combines TRBV29-1 with TRBJ1-5; 7 bases are shared with TRBD1. After removal of 4 bases from V and 7 bases from J, the junction contained 10 bases not matched to a gene. The germline V gene has CDR1 SQVTM and CDR2 ANQGSEA. This CDR3 has 14 amino acids.

This clonotype was detected only a few times. This chain links TRBV6-1 with TRBJ2-7; 12 positions match TRBD1. The CDR3 totals 15 residues. Per germline, CDR1 MNHNS and CDR2 SASEGT. Unmatched junction bases numbered 8, after V lost 7 bases and J lost 4 bases. The CDR3 DNA reads TGTGCCAGCAATACCGGGACAGGGGGCATGTACGAGCAGTACTTC. It is translated as CASNTGTGGMYEQYF.

This clonotype showed up just a few times. The CDR3 DNA reads TGTGCCAGCAGCTTTAACAACCAAGAGACCCAGTACTTC. Translation: CASSFNNQETQYF. This sequence joins TRBV11-2 and TRBJ2-5; D unresolved. The length of the CDR3 is 13 residues. Germline-derived CDR1 and CDR2 are SGHAT and FQNNGV. Trimming took off 3 bases at V and 0 bases at J, with 5 bases between the two ends.